Reported below is one TCR beta chain. This clone was observed once. It lacks a known antigen. No base quality information exists; no much larger clone differs at one position. In total, just over 650 healthy bone marrow donors made up the cohort. All cohort members were sampled while nominally healthy, although unrecorded immune exposures were likely present. The donor was CMV seronegative and was included in the group of several hundred seronegative cohort members. A peripheral blood sample was collected from each donor, and TCR beta sequencing was performed on peripheral blood mononuclear cells. The Qiagen DNeasy Blood Extraction Kit was used to extract genomic DNA from the blood cell samples. The record originates from a study of cytomegalovirus exposure and HLA in healthy donors (dated by TCRdb to 2015 to 2018). For the wider study: An earlier analysis of a few hundred of the donors reported about 260 Gb of sequence data and around 100 million unique TCR beta sequences obtained from 150 million to 200 million T cells. Approximately 310 gigabases of sequencing data and around 85 million unique TCR sequences made up an early release that covered some 640 HLA-typed donors. Of the roughly 430 genotyped donors, approximately 82% fell in the genetic ancestry cluster associated with self-reported Caucasian donors. The study was designed to test whether signatures of past pathogen exposure could be identified by cataloging public T cell receptors. The T cell repertoires of some 700 subjects were profiled by immunosequencing and related to cytomegalovirus serostatus. Besides the first cohort of more than 650 subjects, a separate validation cohort made up of 120 different subjects was used. To predict cytomegalovirus infection status, the study brought together high-throughput TCR immunosequencing, statistical association of individual TCRs with disease status, and machine learning. To study patterns of TCR occurrence, a later analysis re-analyzed previously published TCR beta repertoires from around 670 donors and added high-resolution HLA genotyping. Rather than drawing on any new phenotypic data, the later analysis identified candidate immune exposures from TCR beta sequences and the way those sequences occurred across donors. To decide whether each TCR beta V gene segment behaved as functional or pseudogenic, an earlier analysis of nearly 600 of the donors relied on high-throughput TCR beta sequencing. Donor age, sex, ethnicity and CMV serostatus were compiled together with the repertoire data. A later genetic analysis used genome-wide SNP genotypes for about 60% of the roughly 700 donors, treating that subset as a discovery cohort. Every repertoire in the discovery cohort had been generated on one and the same sequencing platform. Both class I and class II loci were covered by HLA typing, at four-digit resolution. Typing coverage varied by locus: roughly 629-640 donors for A, B, C, DRB1 and DQB1; roughly 560 for DQA1; over 600 for DPA1; about 450 for DPB1. Because of strong linkage in the cohort, roughly 5 DR-DQ haplotypes were treated as single units for association and clustering. Among 300 to 500 genotyped donors of the cohort, an average of roughly 230,000 unique TCR beta nucleotide sequences was sequenced per donor, of which about 18% were non-productive. The study at large found these results: Compared with the approximately 670-donor mean, donors in an Asian-associated ancestry cluster had fewer N-insertions in productive TCRs, according to a later genetic analysis. In vitro tests confirmed that a few of the cytomegalovirus-associated TCR beta chains recognize cytomegalovirus antigens. A later genetic analysis associated a missense DCLRE1C variant with V-gene and J-gene trimming of TCR beta chains, and an independent cohort replicated the association. The presence/absence analyses assumed that sequencing depth was roughly uniform across donors, and that assumption may not be true. It was suggested by the authors that the approach could potentially be generalized to other disease states and immunological phenotypes. A further reported finding was that TCR beta sequences accurately predicted the HLA-A and HLA-B alleles for most subjects in the first cohort. In a later analysis, HLA-associated TCR beta chains showed more clonal expansion and lower generation probabilities than non-associated chains that were equally common. Linkage disequilibrium might explain the correlated functional status among segregating V segments, but an unknown experimental factor could not be excluded. A total of about 180 TCR beta chains were listed by the study as associated with cytomegalovirus. A later analysis found that most CMV-associated TCR beta chains appeared HLA-restricted, with HLA associations seemingly driven largely by CMV exposure. Because some donors lacked HLA typing at each locus, the association tests relied only on the typed subset. A group of highly shared sequence variants was considered likely to be a technical artifact of the sequencing pipeline. The classifier was reported to diagnose cytomegalovirus status with high specificity and sensitivity in both the original and validation cohorts. In this cohort, only TCR beta chains were sequenced, and detectable features were limited by the absence of alpha or paired-chain data. In a later analysis, several top co-occurrence clusters were reported to appear linked to parvovirus B19, influenza, CMV and Epstein-Barr virus. Specific HLA alleles were associated with over 15,000 TCR beta sequences at a false discovery rate of 0.05 in a later analysis. Most TCR sequences were seen in very few donors, while some public TCRs were found in many individuals. Assigning TCR associations to individual alleles was difficult when HLA alleles, especially DR and DQ, strongly co-occurred. Because counts were too low, approximately 18 rarely observed V segments, including chromosome 9 orphons, were excluded from the earlier analysis of some 540 of the donors. According to a later analysis, TCR association rates differed among HLA loci, with DRB1 alleles showing the most associated TCRs and HLA-C alleles showing the fewest. For the cohort, immune exposure information was limited to CMV serostatus. In an earlier analysis of some 500 of the donors, most TCR beta V segments appeared in productive rearrangements about 90% or about 30% of the time, broadly matching IMGT annotations.

Libraries were constructed by the immunoSEQ multiplex PCR assay. A mixture of 60 forward primers for TCR Vbeta segments and 13 reverse primers for TCR Jbeta segments was used in the multiplex PCR. Amplification of the CDR3 region of rearranged TCR beta genes was performed with a multiplex PCR assay on genomic DNA. Amplified TCR beta libraries were sequenced as 87-base-pair reads on the Illumina HiSeq System. The paper's data handling went like this. A later analysis tallied some 79 million unique TCR beta chains across the approximately 670 repertoires, and around 10 million of those chains were shared by two or more donors. To remove PCR and sequencing errors, raw reads were error-corrected and collapsed into unique sequences using a nearest-neighbor algorithm that merged closely related sequences. CDR3 sequences were aligned to IMGT reference sequences to assign V, D and J gene segments. For a sequence to be retained, a match of at least six nucleotides was required to both a V gene segment and a J gene segment. A rearrangement was called productive if the CDR3 had no stop codons and remained in frame with V and J, and every other rearrangement was called non-productive. Following IMGT convention, CDR3 was defined as the stretch from the second conserved V-encoded cysteine up to the conserved J-encoded phenylalanine. Sequences without an unambiguous match to a single V gene segment were excluded from the earlier analysis of 587 of the donors. An earlier analysis of some 500 of the donors classified V segments as functional when productive rearrangements were above 56.7% and as segregating when the standard deviation between donors was above 5%. A statistical classification framework was developed to diagnose cytomegalovirus status using the catalog of TCR beta chain sequences. V and J gene assignment, in a later analysis, came from comparing TCR nucleotide sequences with IMGT/GENE-DB human TR gene sequences. A later analysis assigned CDR3 sequences and most-parsimonious VDJ recombination scenarios with the TCRdist pipeline. In a later analysis, every TCR beta chain was defined by the combination of its CDR3 amino acid sequence and its V-gene family, and reads without a unique V-gene family were dropped. To address suspected cross-contamination and a sequencing artifact, a later analysis removed a few hundred highly shared, low-generation-probability nucleotide sequences. In a later analysis, a clonal expansion index was calculated for each public chain from normalized within-repertoire ranks of inferred template counts. In a later analysis, generation probabilities were computed using a VDJ recombination model fitted to out-of-frame rearrangements, and the results were checked against IGoR. In a later analysis, TCR-TCR, TCR-HLA and TCR-CMV co-occurrence was scored with hypergeometric tests, and a repertoire-size bias correction was applied to TCR pairs. In a later analysis, false discovery rates were estimated by permuting HLA or CMV assignments 20 times. In a later analysis, co-occurring TCRs were grouped with DBSCAN, and TCRdist sequence similarity was added when clustering was performed within HLA-allele-positive subsets. Repertoires with fewer than 30,000 or more than 120,000 public chains, plus five repertoires with anomalous nucleotide sharing, were excluded from co-occurrence clustering. The source is immuneACCESS, and TCRdb retained only in-frame sequences with V and J called. Part of the clones is not carried over; for the studies checked, unresolved V genes explain less than half of this, and the remainder is unexplained. V and J calls and clone size come straight from that table; D and trimming were deduced from the DNA. The sample table contains roughly 80,000 clones; only one count was recorded for over 70% of them. The ten most abundant clones make up 7% to 7.5% of the sample.

The TCR comes from a woman aged 40 to 55 in good health and CMV-seronegative. Sequenced sample: PBMCs.

The nucleotide sequence is TGCAGCGTTGAAGTCGTCAGGTCAGGGACTCCCAATGAGCAGTTCTTC. It codes for CSVEVVRSGTPNEQFF. Recombination connected TRBV29-1 to TRBJ2-1, with a weak D call of TRBD2 (6 bases match). V is shortened by 1 base, J by 6 bases, and the region joining them spans 19 bases. Looking up the germline V gene yields CDR1 SQVTM and CDR2 ANQGSEA. The CDR3 spans 16 residues, from the cysteine through the phenylalanine. Only the CDR3 DNA is retained, 48 bases long and in frame from the first base.